The TCR beta chain under discussion was sequenced for a study of cytomegalovirus exposure and HLA in healthy donors. The CDR3 consists of 15 residues. V dropped 1 base and J dropped 6; count of bases not matched to a gene: 7. The germline V gene encodes CDR1 LNHDA and CDR2 SQIVND (reference sequence). Vbeta (60) and Jbeta (13) primers were used in the PCR. Assay used: immunoSEQ multiplex PCR; TCRdb lists only in-frame clones, some missing. This table holds about 150,000 clones, around 79% found once. On this clone itself: The target antigen is unknown.

Points from the study as a whole: Solely CMV serostatus was available to characterize immune exposure. There were some 150 TCR beta chains listed as cytomegalovirus-associated. V segments that were indistinguishable, TRBV6-2 and TRBV6-3 among them, were omitted from analysis. With later analysis, a missense DCLRE1C variant became linked to TCR beta V- and J-gene trimming.

The TCR comes from a man aged 30-40 years in good health and CMV-seropositive. The sequencing input was PBMCs. V gene TRBV19 combines with J gene TRBJ1-1, with 8 bases lining up with TRBD1. Written as DNA, the CDR3 is TGTGCCAGTAGTATAGGCAATACAGGGGGGTCTGAAGCTTTCTTT. Translated, it gives CASSIGNTGGSEAFF.